The 7 T cell receptor beta chains below come from one sample, sequenced in a study of CD8+CD57+ T cells in acquired aplastic anemia. For CDR3 and TCR beta VDJ profiling, genomic DNA was the template used. TCRdb recomputed calls from the reads with MiXCR, one row per CDR3 protein. Of around 170,000 distinct CDR3 sequences listed, 63% are singletons. Sequenced input: sorted CD4+, CD8+, or CD8+CD57+ T cells (not recorded which) from PBMCs. The receptors come from a human donor in good health.

This clonotype occurred many times. A read error may be the cause here, since a much bigger clone is one base away. The chain recombines TRBV7-8 with TRBJ2-7; no clear D gene. The germline V gene encodes CDR1 SGHVS and CDR2 FQNEAQ. The length of the CDR3 is 12 residues. CDR3 in amino acids: CANSLIRHEQYF. CDR3 coding DNA: TGTGCCAACAGCTTAATTCGCCACGAGCAGTACTTC.

The chain joins TRBV25-1 to TRBJ2-1; TRBD1 might be the D (6 bases). V was trimmed by 5 bases and J by 5 bases, leaving 7 bases between them. CDR3 length: 12 amino acids. Germline CDR1 reads MGHDK; CDR2 reads SYGVNS. CDR3 loop: CASSSGDNEQFF. The DNA of the CDR3 is TGTGCCAGCAGTTCAGGGGACAATGAGCAGTTCTTC. Combining the CDR3 with reference TRBV25-1 and TRBJ2-1 gives the whole variable domain EADIYQTPRYLVIGTGKKITLECSQTMGHDKMYWYQQDPGMELHLIHYSYGVNSTEKGDLSSESTVSRIRTEHFPLTLESARPSHTSQYLCASSSGDNEQFFGPGTRLTVL.

The rearrangement links TRBV19 to TRBJ1-5; no firm D call. The CDR3 is 16 residues long. V was pared by 3 bases and J by 2 bases, with 14 bases between. The germline V gene has CDR1 LNHDA and CDR2 SQIVND (reference sequence). The CDR3 DNA reads as TGTGCCAGTAGTATGCGGGCGGGTTCCGGCAATCAGCCCCAGCATTTT. Protein sequence: CASSMRAGSGNQPQHF.

The genes are TRBV19 and TRBJ2-5; the D gene is possibly TRBD2 (5 bases). CDR1 is LNHDA and CDR2 is SQIVND in the germline V gene (reference sequence). The CDR3 runs 14 residues. Trimming left V 4 bases short and J 3 bases short, with 12 bases between. The CDR3 DNA follows: TGTGCCAGTAGTAGTCGGAGGACCAAAGAGACCCAGTACTTC. Translating gives CASSSRRTKETQYF.

Many counts were recorded for this clonotype. The chain recombines TRBV9 with TRBJ2-1; 10 bases are a match to TRBD2. The length of the CDR3 is 16 residues. V gave up 3 bases and J gave up 6 bases; unmatched junction bases: 9. Per the germline V gene, CDR1 is SGDLS and CDR2 is YYNGEE. CDR3 residues: CASSAPPSGSGNEQFF. CDR3 coding DNA: TGTGCCAGCAGCGCCCCTCCTAGCGGGAGTGGCAATGAGCAGTTCTTC.

The rearrangement joins TRBV20-1 to TRBJ1-1, with D tentatively TRBD1 (6 bases). CDR1 is DFQATT and CDR2 is SNEGSKA in the germline V gene (reference sequence). The CDR3 runs to 16 residues. Trimming pared 0 bases from V and 1 base from J, leaving 15 bases between. The CDR3 protein is CSARDGTGSWNTEAFF. CDR3 DNA: TGCAGTGCTAGAGATGGAACAGGGTCTTGGAACACTGAAGCTTTCTTT.

In this sample, this clonotype turned up many times. The gene calls are TRBV7-9 and TRBJ2-6, with a weak D call TRBD2 (5 bases). The CDR3 runs to 15 residues. V lost 1 base to trimming and J lost 3 bases, with 7 bases between them. Per germline, CDR1 SEHNR and CDR2 FQNEAQ (reference sequence). DNA of the CDR3: TGTGCCAGCAGCTTAGTCGGGGTTGGGGCCAACGTCCTGACTTTC. Its protein product is CASSLVGVGANVLTF.